This TCR beta chain was documented in a study of metastatic and nonmetastatic thyroid tumors. Overall study context: Repertoires were compared across blood and tumor or nodule tissue from malignant and benign thyroid patients.

Every patient was untreated before thyroid surgery. This clone is medium-sized (0.01 to 0.1%) in the sample. What it recognizes is unknown. Study-level points and caveats: As reported, TCR beta diversity in blood and tumor was significantly higher in malignant thyroid tumors than in benign nodules.

Germline V CDR1 and CDR2: MNHEY, SVGAGI. This CDR3 contains 16 residues. V was trimmed by 0 bases and J by 8 bases, leaving 17 bases between them. Original processing notes: Differences in CDR3 between clinicopathological groups were drawn on to build a classifier intended to discriminate distant-metastatic papillary thyroid cancer patients. Through MiXCR, TCRdb re-clonotyped the PCR reads. None of the V and J calls come from the authors' own analysis; TCRdb made them. Among fewer than 55,000 clones listed, 16% were seen once. The source material was blood. This chain uses TRBV6-5 with TRBJ2-1; D call uncertain. The clonotype originates from a female donor with papillary thyroid cancer or a benign thyroid nodule (not recorded which). Some clones in this sample may be carry-over from other donors' samples. CDR3 sequence reads: CASSYSPRTLGDEQFF. As DNA, the CDR3 is TGTGCCAGCAGTTACTCCCCACGAACGCTTGGGGATGAGCAGTTCTTC.